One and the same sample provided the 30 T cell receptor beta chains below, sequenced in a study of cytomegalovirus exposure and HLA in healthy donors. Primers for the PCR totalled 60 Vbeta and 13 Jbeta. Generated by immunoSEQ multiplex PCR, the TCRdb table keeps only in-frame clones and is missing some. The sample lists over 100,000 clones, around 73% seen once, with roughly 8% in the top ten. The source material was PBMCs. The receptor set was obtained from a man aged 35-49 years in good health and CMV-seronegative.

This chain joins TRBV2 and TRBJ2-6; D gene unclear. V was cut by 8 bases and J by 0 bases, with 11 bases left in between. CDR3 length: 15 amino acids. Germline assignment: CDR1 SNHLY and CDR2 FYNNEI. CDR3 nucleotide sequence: TGTGCCAGCGAGCCCTTCGCCTCTGGGGCCAACGTCCTGACTTTC. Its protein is CASEPFASGANVLTF.

The CDR3 nucleotides read TGTGCCAGCAGCGTTTACGGTATCGCAGAGACCCAGTACTTC. Its translation: CASSVYGIAETQYF. The chain couples TRBV9 to TRBJ2-5; no definite D call. Trimming cost V 2 bases and J 4 bases, with 12 bases left between them. Germline V lookup: CDR1 SGDLS, CDR2 YYNGEE. The CDR3 covers 14 residues.

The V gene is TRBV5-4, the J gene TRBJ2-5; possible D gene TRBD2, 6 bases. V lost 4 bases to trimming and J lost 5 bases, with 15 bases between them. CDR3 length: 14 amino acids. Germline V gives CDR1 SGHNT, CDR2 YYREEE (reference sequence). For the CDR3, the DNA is TGTGCCAGCAGCGGCCGGGACTTGAGGGAGACCCAGTACTTC. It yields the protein CASSGRDLRETQYF.

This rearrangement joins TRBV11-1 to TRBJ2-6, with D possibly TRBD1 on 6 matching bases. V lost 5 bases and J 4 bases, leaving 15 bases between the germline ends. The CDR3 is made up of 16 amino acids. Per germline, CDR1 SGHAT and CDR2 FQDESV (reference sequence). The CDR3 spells CASSRNRVAGANVLTF. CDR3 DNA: TGTGCCAGCAGCAGAAACAGGGTCGCCGGGGCCAACGTCCTGACTTTC.

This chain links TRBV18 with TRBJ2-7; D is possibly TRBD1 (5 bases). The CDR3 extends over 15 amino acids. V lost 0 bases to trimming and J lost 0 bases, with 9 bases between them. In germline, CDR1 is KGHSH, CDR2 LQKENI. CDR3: CASSPPLQGSYEQYF. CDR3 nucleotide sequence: TGTGCCAGCTCACCACCGTTGCAGGGCTCCTACGAGCAGTACTTC.

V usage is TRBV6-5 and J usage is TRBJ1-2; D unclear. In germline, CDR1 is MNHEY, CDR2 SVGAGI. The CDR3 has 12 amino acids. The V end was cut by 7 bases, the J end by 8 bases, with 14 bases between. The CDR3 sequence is CASTEGGCGYTF. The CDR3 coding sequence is TGTGCCAGCACGGAAGGAGGATGCGGCTACACCTTC.

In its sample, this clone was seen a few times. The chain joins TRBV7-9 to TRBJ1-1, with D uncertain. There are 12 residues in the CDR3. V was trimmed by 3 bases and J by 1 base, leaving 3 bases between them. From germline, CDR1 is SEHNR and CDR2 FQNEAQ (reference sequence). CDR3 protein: CASSFRNTEAFF. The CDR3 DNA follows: TGTGCCAGCAGCTTCAGGAACACTGAAGCTTTCTTT.

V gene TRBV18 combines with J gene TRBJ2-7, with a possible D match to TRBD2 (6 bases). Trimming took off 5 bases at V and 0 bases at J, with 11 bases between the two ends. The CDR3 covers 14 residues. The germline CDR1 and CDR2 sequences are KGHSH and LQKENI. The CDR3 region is CASSSGLASYEQYF. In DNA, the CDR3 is TGTGCCAGCTCATCGGGACTGGCCTCCTACGAGCAGTACTTC.

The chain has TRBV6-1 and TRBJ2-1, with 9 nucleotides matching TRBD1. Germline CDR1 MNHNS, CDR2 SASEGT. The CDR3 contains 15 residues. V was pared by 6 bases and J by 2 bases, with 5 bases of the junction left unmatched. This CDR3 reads CASRRTGEAYNEQFF. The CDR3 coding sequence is TGTGCCAGCAGGCGGACAGGGGAGGCCTACAATGAGCAGTTCTTC.

CDR3 loop: CASSRGTEQFF. CDR3 nucleotides: TGTGCCAGCAGCCGCGGGACGGAGCAGTTCTTC. V and J are TRBV7-3 and TRBJ2-1; the D gene is possibly TRBD2 (6 bases). Looked up from germline, CDR1 is SGHTA and CDR2 is FQGTGA. Trimming removed 5 bases from V and 10 bases from J, with 9 bases in between. The CDR3 extends over 11 amino acids.

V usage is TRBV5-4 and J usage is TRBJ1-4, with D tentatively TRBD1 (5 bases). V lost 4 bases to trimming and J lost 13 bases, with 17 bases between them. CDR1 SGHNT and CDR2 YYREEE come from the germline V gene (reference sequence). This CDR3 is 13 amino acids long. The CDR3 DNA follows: TGTGCCAGCAGCCGCGGGAGCCTGGGGGTACTGTTTTTT. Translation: CASSRGSLGVLFF.

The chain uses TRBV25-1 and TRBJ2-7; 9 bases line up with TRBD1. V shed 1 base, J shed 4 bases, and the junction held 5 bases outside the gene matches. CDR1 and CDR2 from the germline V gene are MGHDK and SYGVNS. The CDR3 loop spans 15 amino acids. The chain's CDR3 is CASSESGQGSYEQYF. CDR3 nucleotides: TGTGCCAGCAGTGAATCGGGACAGGGATCTTACGAGCAGTACTTC.

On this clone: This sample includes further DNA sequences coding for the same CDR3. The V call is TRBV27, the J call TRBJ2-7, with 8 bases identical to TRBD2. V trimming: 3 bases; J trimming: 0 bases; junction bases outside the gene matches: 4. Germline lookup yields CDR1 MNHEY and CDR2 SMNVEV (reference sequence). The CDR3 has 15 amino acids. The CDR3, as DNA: TGTGCCAGCAGTTTGCGAGCGGGGGCCTCCTACGAGCAGTACTTC. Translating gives CASSLRAGASYEQYF.

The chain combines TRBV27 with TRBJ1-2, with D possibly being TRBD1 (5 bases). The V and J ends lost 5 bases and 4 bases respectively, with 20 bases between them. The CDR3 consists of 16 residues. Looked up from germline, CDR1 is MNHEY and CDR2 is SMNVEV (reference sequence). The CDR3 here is CASSPKQEMSGYGYTF. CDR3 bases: TGTGCCAGCAGTCCCAAACAGGAGATGAGTGGCTATGGCTACACCTTC.

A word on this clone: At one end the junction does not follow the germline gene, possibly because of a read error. As DNA, the CDR3 is TGCGCCACCACCGAGGAGACAGGGAAGAACTATGGCTACCCCTTC. Protein sequence: CATTEETGKNYGYPF. The chain joins TRBV10-1 to TRBJ1-2; 7 nucleotides line up with TRBD1. Germline CDR1 WNHNN, CDR2 SYGVQD (reference sequence). The CDR3 is 15 residues long.

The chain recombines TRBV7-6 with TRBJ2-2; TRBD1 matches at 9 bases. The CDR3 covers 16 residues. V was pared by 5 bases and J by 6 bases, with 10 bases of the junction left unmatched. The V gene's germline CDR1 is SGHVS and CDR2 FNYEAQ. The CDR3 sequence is CASSPGQGFNPGELFF. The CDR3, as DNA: TGTGCCAGCAGCCCGGGACAGGGTTTTAATCCCGGGGAGCTGTTTTTT.

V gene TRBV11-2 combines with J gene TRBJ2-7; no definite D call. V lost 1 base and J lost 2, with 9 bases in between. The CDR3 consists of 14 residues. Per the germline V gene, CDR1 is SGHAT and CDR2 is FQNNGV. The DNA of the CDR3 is TGTGCCAGCAGCTTAGCTAGTCGTCCCTACGAGCAGTACTTC. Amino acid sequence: CASSLASRPYEQYF. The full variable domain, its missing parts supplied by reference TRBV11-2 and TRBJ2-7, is EAGVAQSPRYKIIEKRQSVAFWCNPISGHATLYWYQQILGQGPKLLIQFQNNGVVDDSQLPKDRFSAERLKGVDSTLKIQPAKLEDSAVYLCASSLASRPYEQYFGPGTRLTVT.

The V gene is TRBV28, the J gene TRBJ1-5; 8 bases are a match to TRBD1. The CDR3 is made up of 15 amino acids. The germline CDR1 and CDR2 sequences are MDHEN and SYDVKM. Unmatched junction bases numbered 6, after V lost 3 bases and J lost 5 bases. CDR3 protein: CASSFPGGMDQPQHF. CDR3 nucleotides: TGTGCCAGCAGTTTTCCAGGGGGCATGGATCAGCCCCAGCATTTT.

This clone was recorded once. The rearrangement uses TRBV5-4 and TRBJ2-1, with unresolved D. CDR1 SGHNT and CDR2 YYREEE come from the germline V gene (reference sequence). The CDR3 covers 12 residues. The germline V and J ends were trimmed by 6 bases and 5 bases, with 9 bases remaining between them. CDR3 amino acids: CASKLRDNEQFF. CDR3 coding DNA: TGTGCCAGCAAACTACGCGACAATGAGCAGTTCTTC.

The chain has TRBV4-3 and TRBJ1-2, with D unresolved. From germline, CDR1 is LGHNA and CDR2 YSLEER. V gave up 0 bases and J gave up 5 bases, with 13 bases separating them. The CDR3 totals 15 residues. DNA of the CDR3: TGCGCCAGCAGCCAAGATAGGAAAGCGGCATATGGCTACACCTTC. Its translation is CASSQDRKAAYGYTF.

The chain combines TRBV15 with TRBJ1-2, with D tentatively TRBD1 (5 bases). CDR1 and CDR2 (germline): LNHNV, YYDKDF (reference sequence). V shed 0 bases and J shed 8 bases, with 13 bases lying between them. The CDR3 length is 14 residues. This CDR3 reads CATSRDIQGRGYTF. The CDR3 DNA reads TGTGCCACCAGCAGAGATATTCAGGGTCGGGGCTACACCTTC.

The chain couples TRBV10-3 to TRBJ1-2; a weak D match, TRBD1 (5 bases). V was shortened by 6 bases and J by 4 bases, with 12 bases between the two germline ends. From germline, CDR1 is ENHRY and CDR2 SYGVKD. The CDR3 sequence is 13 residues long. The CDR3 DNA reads TGTGCCATCAGGGTGACAGAGTCCTATGGCTACACCTTC. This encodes CAIRVTESYGYTF.

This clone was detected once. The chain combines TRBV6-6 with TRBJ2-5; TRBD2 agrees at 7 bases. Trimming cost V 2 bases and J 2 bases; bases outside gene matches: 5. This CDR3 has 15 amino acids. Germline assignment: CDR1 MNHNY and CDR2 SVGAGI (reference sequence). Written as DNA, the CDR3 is TGTGCCAGCAGTTACGCGGGGGAACCACAAGAGACCCAGTACTTC. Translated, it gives CASSYAGEPQETQYF.

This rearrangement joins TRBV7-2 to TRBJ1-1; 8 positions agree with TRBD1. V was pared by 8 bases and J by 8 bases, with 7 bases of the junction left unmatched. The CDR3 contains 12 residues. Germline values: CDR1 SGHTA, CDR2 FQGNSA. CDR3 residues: CASDRGSGEAFF. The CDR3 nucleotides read TGTGCCAGCGACAGGGGCTCGGGGGAAGCTTTCTTT.

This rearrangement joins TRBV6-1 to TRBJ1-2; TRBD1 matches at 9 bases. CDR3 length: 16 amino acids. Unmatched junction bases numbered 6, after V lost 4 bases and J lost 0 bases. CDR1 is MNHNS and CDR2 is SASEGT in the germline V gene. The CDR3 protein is CASSGGQGSTNYGYTF. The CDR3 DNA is TGTGCCAGCAGTGGTGGACAGGGGTCTACTAACTATGGCTACACCTTC.

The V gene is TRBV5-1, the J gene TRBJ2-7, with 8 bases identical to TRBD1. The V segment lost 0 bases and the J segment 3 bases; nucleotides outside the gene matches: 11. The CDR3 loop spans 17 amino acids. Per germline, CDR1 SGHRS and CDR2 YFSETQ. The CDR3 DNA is TGCGCCAGCAGCTTGGCAGGGGCAGGGACAGGACTCTACGAGCAGTACTTC. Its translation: CASSLAGAGTGLYEQYF.

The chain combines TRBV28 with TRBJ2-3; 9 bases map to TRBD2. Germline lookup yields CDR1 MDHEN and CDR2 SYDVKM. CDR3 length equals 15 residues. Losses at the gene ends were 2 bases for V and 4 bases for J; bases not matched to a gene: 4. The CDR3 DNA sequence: TGTGCCAGCAGTTTAGGCGGGGGGGCGGCAGATACGCAGTATTTT. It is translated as CASSLGGGAADTQYF.

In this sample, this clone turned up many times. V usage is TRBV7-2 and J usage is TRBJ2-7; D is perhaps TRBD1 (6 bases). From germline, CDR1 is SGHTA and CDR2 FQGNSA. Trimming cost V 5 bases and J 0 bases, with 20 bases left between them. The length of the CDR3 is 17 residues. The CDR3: CASSPKSRGEPSYEQYF. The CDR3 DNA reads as TGTGCCAGCAGCCCAAAAAGCAGGGGCGAACCCTCCTACGAGCAGTACTTC.

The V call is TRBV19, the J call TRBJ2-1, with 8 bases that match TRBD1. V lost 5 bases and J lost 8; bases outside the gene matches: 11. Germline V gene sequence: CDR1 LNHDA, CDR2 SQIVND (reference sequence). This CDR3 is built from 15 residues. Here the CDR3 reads CASSLRDRPSDEQFF. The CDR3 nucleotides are TGTGCCAGTAGTCTCCGGGACAGGCCTTCCGATGAGCAGTTCTTC.

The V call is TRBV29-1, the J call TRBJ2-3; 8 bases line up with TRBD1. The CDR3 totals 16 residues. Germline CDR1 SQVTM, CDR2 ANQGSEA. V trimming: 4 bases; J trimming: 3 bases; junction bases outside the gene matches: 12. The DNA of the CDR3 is TGCAGCGTTGGGGGCCCCGGGACAGGAGGGACAGATACGCAGTATTTT. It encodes CSVGGPGTGGTDTQYF.